This is a list of T cell receptor beta chains from one sample in a study of cytomegalovirus exposure and HLA in healthy donors. The data were produced by immunoSEQ multiplex PCR, yet TCRdb's version contains in-frame clones alone and is incomplete. The table lists fewer than 250,000 clones, over 75% of them singletons. Sequencing was carried out using PBMCs. The receptor set was obtained from a woman between 18 and 29 years old in good health and CMV-seropositive. Both conserved end residues are part of each CDR3. The D gene is left open where the match is weak. Size is omitted from some rows. Given values are once, few, many or a class for expanded clones.

V gene: TRBV7-6
clone size: NA
D gene: TRBD1
J gene: TRBJ2-3
CDR3 DNA: TGTGCCAGCAGCCTCCATGACAGGGATGCAGATACGCAGTATTTT
CDR3 protein: CASSLHDRDADTQYF

V gene: TRBV28
clone size: once
D gene: NA
J gene: TRBJ2-7
CDR3 DNA: TGTGCCAGCAGTTTGACGGGGGGCAATTCCTACGAGCAGTACTTC
CDR3 protein: CASSLTGGNSYEQYF

V gene: TRBV30
clone size: NA
D gene: TRBD2
J gene: TRBJ2-1
CDR3 DNA: TGTGCCTGGAGTGGCCCTAGCGGGAGTTTCGATGAGCAGTTCTTC
CDR3 protein: CAWSGPSGSFDEQFF

V gene: TRBV5-1
clone size: NA
D gene: NA
J gene: TRBJ2-7
CDR3 DNA: TGCGCCAGCAGCTTGGCCACACAGGGTGGCTCCTACGAGCAGTACTTC
CDR3 protein: CASSLATQGGSYEQYF

V gene: TRBV28
clone size: NA
D gene: NA
J gene: TRBJ2-6
CDR3 DNA: TGTGCCAGCATCGGCGGAGACTCTGGGGCCAACGTCCTGACTTTC
CDR3 protein: CASIGGDSGANVLTF

V gene: TRBV5-1
clone size: NA
D gene: NA
J gene: TRBJ1-2
CDR3 DNA: TGCGCCAGCAGCCCGGTGGGACTCCGGGCCGGCTACACCTTC
CDR3 protein: CASSPVGLRAGYTF

V gene: TRBV4-2
clone size: NA
D gene: TRBD1
J gene: TRBJ2-1
CDR3 DNA: TGTGCCAGCAGCCAAGATGGGACAGGGGCGTACAATGAGCAGTTCTTC
CDR3 protein: CASSQDGTGAYNEQFF

V gene: TRBV11-1
clone size: NA
D gene: TRBD1
J gene: TRBJ1-2
CDR3 DNA: TGTGCCAGCAGCCCCTGGACAGGGGGTCGAGGCTACACCTTC
CDR3 protein: CASSPWTGGRGYTF

V gene: TRBV27
clone size: NA
D gene: TRBD1
J gene: TRBJ2-3
CDR3 DNA: TGTGCCAGCAGTCCCCGGACAGGGTTTCGTGCAGATACGCAGTATTTT
CDR3 protein: CASSPRTGFRADTQYF

V gene: TRBV25-1
clone size: NA
D gene: NA
J gene: TRBJ1-1
CDR3 DNA: TGTGCCAGCAGTGAAGGCGGGAACACTGAAGCTTTCTTT
CDR3 protein: CASSEGGNTEAFF

V gene: TRBV6-1
clone size: NA
D gene: NA
J gene: TRBJ1-4
CDR3 DNA: TGTGCCAGCAGTCAGCGACCTGCTAGCTGGGAAAAACTGTTTTTT
CDR3 protein: CASSQRPASWEKLFF

V gene: TRBV28
clone size: few
D gene: NA
J gene: TRBJ2-7
CDR3 DNA: TGTGCCAGCCGGAGGGAACGGGAGTTCTACGAGCAGTACTTC
CDR3 protein: CASRREREFYEQYF

V gene: TRBV19
clone size: few
D gene: NA
J gene: TRBJ1-2
CDR3 DNA: TGTGCCAGTACCCTACAGTATGGGTTGATCTTAGACTATGGCTACACCTTC
CDR3 protein: CASTLQYGLILDYGYTF

V gene: TRBV5-4
clone size: once
D gene: NA
J gene: TRBJ1-2
CDR3 DNA: TGTGCCAGCAGCGATATTACCGGGAGTAACTATGGCTACACCTTC
CDR3 protein: CASSDITGSNYGYTF

V gene: TRBV7-3
clone size: NA
D gene: TRBD1
J gene: TRBJ1-2
CDR3 DNA: TGTGCCAGCAGCCCAGGGACAGGGGACGTCTATGGCTACACCTTC
CDR3 protein: CASSPGTGDVYGYTF

V gene: TRBV5-1
clone size: NA
D gene: NA
J gene: TRBJ1-3
CDR3 DNA: TGCGCCAGCAGCTTGGGCCGGAGCTCTGGAAACACCATATATTTT
CDR3 protein: CASSLGRSSGNTIYF

V gene: TRBV28
clone size: once
D gene: TRBD1
J gene: TRBJ1-1
CDR3 DNA: TGTGCCGGGGGTTCAAGCCCGGGACAGGGATTTGAAGCTTTCTTT
CDR3 protein: CAGGSSPGQGFEAFF

V gene: TRBV27
clone size: once
D gene: NA
J gene: TRBJ1-4
CDR3 DNA: TGTGCCAGCAGCCCTCAGGCAGGGTGGGGTGAAAAACTGTTTTTT
CDR3 protein: CASSPQAGWGEKLFF

V gene: TRBV18
clone size: NA
D gene: TRBD2
J gene: TRBJ2-7
CDR3 DNA: TGTGCCAGCTCACCACGTGGATCGGGAGGGAGTTACGAGCAGTACTTC
CDR3 protein: CASSPRGSGGSYEQYF

V gene: TRBV6-5
clone size: NA
D gene: NA
J gene: TRBJ1-1
CDR3 DNA: TGTGCCAGCAGTTACATGAGGAACACTGAAGCTTTCTTT
CDR3 protein: CASSYMRNTEAFF

V gene: TRBV28
clone size: NA
D gene: TRBD1
J gene: TRBJ1-5
CDR3 DNA: TGTGCCAGCAGCAACCGGGACAGGGGTAGTCAGCCCCAGCATTTT
CDR3 protein: CASSNRDRGSQPQHF

V gene: TRBV27
clone size: NA
D gene: TRBD1
J gene: TRBJ2-3
CDR3 DNA: TGTGCCAGCAGTTTACTCGGACAGGGTGTTGCGGATACGCAGTATTTT
CDR3 protein: CASSLLGQGVADTQYF

V gene: TRBV9
clone size: NA
D gene: NA
J gene: TRBJ2-5
CDR3 DNA: TGTGCCAGCAGCGTAGCCCCGGGAGAGACCCAGTACTTC
CDR3 protein: CASSVAPGETQYF

V gene: TRBV27
clone size: NA
D gene: TRBD2
J gene: TRBJ2-5
CDR3 DNA: TGTGCCAGCAGTTTAAATAGCGGGAGTGCACAAGAGACCCAGTACTTC
CDR3 protein: CASSLNSGSAQETQYF

V gene: TRBV6-5
clone size: once
D gene: NA
J gene: TRBJ1-2
CDR3 DNA: TGTGCCACTTTCGACAGTGCTAACTATGGCTACACCTTC
CDR3 protein: CATFDSANYGYTF

V gene: TRBV7-6
clone size: NA
D gene: NA
J gene: TRBJ2-7
CDR3 DNA: TGTGCCAGCAGCTTAAGTCCTAGCGTCTACGAGCAGTACTTC
CDR3 protein: CASSLSPSVYEQYF

V gene: TRBV29-1
clone size: NA
D gene: TRBD2
J gene: TRBJ2-1
CDR3 DNA: TGCAGCGTTGAAAAGGGACTAGCGGGAACCTACAATGAGCAGTTCTTC
CDR3 protein: CSVEKGLAGTYNEQFF

V gene: TRBV5-4
clone size: once
D gene: NA
J gene: TRBJ2-5
CDR3 DNA: TGTGCCAGCAGCTTGGGAATATACAGGGGGGGAGAGACCCAGTACTTC
CDR3 protein: CASSLGIYRGGETQYF

V gene: TRBV4-2
clone size: NA
D gene: TRBD2
J gene: TRBJ2-2
CDR3 DNA: TGTGCCAGCAGCCAACCGAGCGGGAGTACCGGGGAGCTGTTTTTT
CDR3 protein: CASSQPSGSTGELFF